A single sample gave rise to the 15 T cell receptor beta chains below, sequenced in a study of response to subunit inactivated influenza vaccine. MiXCR, run by TCRdb on the RT-PCR reads, gives a single entry per CDR3 protein. The profile shows 650,000 or so distinct CDR3 sequences, 12% to 15% of them singletons. Sequencing was performed on PBMCs from blood, taken less than 15 days before vaccination. All receptors derive from a man between 50 and 59 years old who received an inactivated influenza vaccine.

CDR3 sequence: CSARTGRNTEAFF. CDR3 nucleotide sequence: TGCAGCGCCCGGACAGGGAGGAACACTGAAGCTTTCTTT. The V gene is TRBV29-1, the J gene TRBJ1-1; 8 positions match TRBD1. Per the germline V gene, CDR1 is SQVTM and CDR2 is ANQGSEA. V lost 7 bases and J lost 1; bases outside the gene matches: 5. The CDR3 runs to 13 residues.

This sequence joins TRBV7-2 and TRBJ2-1; 7 bases match TRBD2. The CDR3 has 15 amino acids. V trimming: 3 bases; J trimming: 9 bases; junction bases outside the gene matches: 11. Germline V gene data show CDR1 as SGHTA and CDR2 as FQGNSA. In DNA form, the CDR3 reads TGTGCCAGCAGCTTGGGAGGGCTCTCATTCGGTGAGCAGTTCTTC. This encodes CASSLGGLSFGEQFF.

The chain links TRBV6-2 or TRBV6-3 to TRBJ2-1; TRBD2 aligns across 7 bases. The germline CDR1 and CDR2 sequences are MNHEY and SVGEGT. V trimming: 0 bases; J trimming: 5 bases; junction bases outside the gene matches: 4. The CDR3 runs to 15 residues. CDR3 coding DNA: TGTGCCAGCAGTTACTCGGGGGGGATCCACAATGAGCAGTTCTTC. This codes for CASSYSGGIHNEQFF.

This clonotype was recorded many times. The chain links TRBV4-2 to TRBJ2-3; no clear D gene. CDR1 LGHNA and CDR2 YNFKEQ come from the germline V gene. V was shortened by 1 base and J by 4 bases, with 9 bases between the two germline ends. This CDR3 has 14 residues. The CDR3 DNA reads TGTGCCAGCAGCCAAGGAAGGAAATCAGATACGCAGTATTTT. Translation gives CASSQGRKSDTQYF.

This clonotype was counted between two and nine times. The chain has TRBV6-1 and TRBJ2-1; unclear D gene. V lost 8 bases and J 0 bases, leaving 17 bases between the germline ends. The germline gives CDR1 MNHNS, CDR2 SASEGT. The CDR3 has 16 amino acids. The CDR3 coding sequence is TGTGCCAGCTACCCAGCTCGGGTGAGCTCCTACAATGAGCAGTTCTTC. This sequence encodes CASYPARVSSYNEQFF.

This clonotype was detected a few times. The chain combines TRBV25-1 with TRBJ2-1, with TRBD2 matching over 11 bases. The CDR3 consists of 16 residues. V was pared by 6 bases and J by 5 bases, with 9 bases of the junction left unmatched. Germline assignment: CDR1 MGHDK and CDR2 SYGVNS. The CDR3 DNA follows: TGTGCCAGCAGCTCGATACTAGCGGGAGTTCACAATGAGCAGTTCTTC. It specifies CASSSILAGVHNEQFF.

Worth noting for this clonotype: An end of the junction differs from the germline gene, which may be a read error. The chain recombines TRBV24-1 with TRBJ2-1; D is uncertain. The length of the CDR3 is 15 residues. Looked up from germline, CDR1 is KGHDR and CDR2 is SFDVKD. The CDR3 spells CGTSDHQDSYNEQFF. In DNA form, the CDR3 reads TGTGGCACCAGTGACCATCAAGACTCCTACAATGAGCAGTTCTTC.

At least ten counts were recorded for this clonotype. The chain couples TRBV12-3 or TRBV12-4 to TRBJ1-1; TRBD1 matches at 7 bases. There are 14 residues in the CDR3. Germline trimming cut 6 bases from V and 0 bases from J; bases unmatched to any gene: 4. CDR3 nucleotides: TGTGCCAGCAGCACTGACAGGGTGAACACTGAAGCTTTCTTT. It encodes CASSTDRVNTEAFF.

This clonotype occurred a few times. The chain recombines TRBV7-8 with TRBJ2-1; a possible D gene is TRBD1 (5 bases). The CDR3 consists of 15 residues. Germline CDR1 reads SGHVS; CDR2 reads FQNEAQ. Deletions cut 6 bases from V and 0 bases from J, with 12 bases between. CDR3 coding DNA: TGTGCCAGCAGGCCGACAGTCTCCTCCTACAATGAGCAGTTCTTC. Protein sequence: CASRPTVSSYNEQFF.

V and J are TRBV7-6 and TRBJ2-2, with 8 bases lining up with TRBD2. With V trimmed by 6 bases and J by 0 bases, 9 bases remained unmatched. This CDR3 contains 17 residues. The germline V gene has CDR1 SGHVS and CDR2 FNYEAQ. CDR3 sequence (DNA): TGTGCCAGCAGTCGGCCGACTAGCGACCCGAACACCGGGGAGCTGTTTTTT. It encodes CASSRPTSDPNTGELFF.

This sequence joins TRBV5-1 and TRBJ2-2, with TRBD1 matching over 7 bases. J gave up 2 bases and V 3 bases, and 4 bases lay outside the gene matches. CDR3 length: 15 residues. Looked up from germline, CDR1 is SGHRS and CDR2 is YFSETQ. The CDR3 DNA is TGCGCCAGCAGCTACAGGGGATTAAACACCGGGGAGCTGTTTTTT. As protein: CASSYRGLNTGELFF.

The table lists this clonotype with a few counts. The chain combines TRBV4-3 with TRBJ2-5; D gene unclear. Germline V gene sequence: CDR1 LGHNA, CDR2 YSLEER. V was shortened by 0 bases and J by 5 bases, with 7 bases between the two germline ends. This CDR3 is 13 amino acids long. In DNA, the CDR3 is TGCGCCAGCAGCCAAGATATAGATGAGACCCAGTACTTC. It yields the protein CASSQDIDETQYF.

The chain links TRBV20-1 to TRBJ1-5, with D hard to call. The germline V and J ends were trimmed by 2 bases and 6 bases, with 17 bases remaining between them. The CDR3 covers 15 residues. Germline V gene sequence: CDR1 DFQATT, CDR2 SNEGSKA (reference sequence). The CDR3 here is CSARTTQKVGQPQHF. CDR3 nucleotide sequence: TGCAGTGCTAGAACCACACAAAAAGTTGGTCAGCCCCAGCATTTT.

This clonotype was seen more than once but under ten times. This chain links TRBV20-1 with TRBJ1-1; tentative D call: TRBD1 (6 bases). V was clipped by 0 bases and J by 6 bases, with 14 bases between them. The CDR3 has 14 residues. Germline assignment: CDR1 DFQATT and CDR2 SNEGSKA (reference sequence). The CDR3 is CSARDGGAEAEAFF. The CDR3 region has the DNA TGCAGTGCTAGAGATGGGGGGGCTGAAGCTGAAGCTTTCTTT.

This sequence joins TRBV5-5 and TRBJ1-2; D not resolved. The CDR3 consists of 17 residues. V lost 5 bases and J 4 bases, leaving 24 bases between the germline ends. Per the germline V gene, CDR1 is SGHKS and CDR2 is YYEKEE (reference sequence). The chain's CDR3 is CASSRNARTVIVYGYTF. The CDR3 DNA reads TGTGCCAGCAGTCGGAACGCAAGGACTGTTATAGTCTATGGCTACACCTTC.